This T cell receptor (beta chain) was captured by sequencing in a study of cytomegalovirus exposure and HLA in healthy donors. The CDR3 consists of 12 residues. V was cut by 6 bases and J by 7 bases, with 12 bases left in between. The V gene's germline CDR1 is MDHEN and CDR2 SYDVKM. For this clone: Antigen specificity is unknown.

Regarding the study as a whole: Highly shared sequence variants in one cluster were likely a sequencing artifact.

The PCR employed 60 Vbeta primers together with 13 Jbeta primers. Using immunoSEQ multiplex PCR, the repertoire was profiled, and TCRdb retains in-frame clones only, with some absent. This sample yields about 160,000 clones, of which roughly 85% are seen a single time; around 9% belongs to the top ten. The chain has TRBV28 and TRBJ1-1; TRBD1 might be the D (6 bases). The TCR was taken from a male donor in good health and CMV-seropositive. The sequenced sample was PBMCs. DNA of the CDR3: TGTGCCAGCAGGCTCTCGACAGGTGAAGCTTTCTTT. Residues: CASRLSTGEAFF.